This TCR beta chain is from a study of T cells expressing NK-cell markers. On the study more broadly: Sorted T-cell subsets CD3+CD56+NKG2C+, CD3+CD56+NKG2C- and CD3+CD56-NKG2C+ were TCR beta-sequenced.

TCRdb reprocessed the 5' RACE reads, keeping one entry per CDR3 protein, no DNA. The sample table includes over 200,000 distinct CDR3 sequences. Overall study results and limits: Of CD8+ T cells, 1.0-7.0% belonged to dominant NKG2C+ clonotypes in five to seven donors.

About this clonotype: Its antigen is not known.

The sequencing input was blood T cells: a sorted CD56 or NKG2C T cell subset, CD4+ or CD8+ T cells, or bulk PBMC T cells (not recorded which). This clonotype was obtained from a man aged 18 to 30 in good health.

CDR3 in amino acids: CASSRTGAHNEQFF. This chain connects TRBV14 to TRBJ2-1; checking the TCRdb D call of TRBD1 is not possible without DNA. CDR3 length equals 14 residues. Looked up from germline, CDR1 is SGHDN and CDR2 is FVKESK.